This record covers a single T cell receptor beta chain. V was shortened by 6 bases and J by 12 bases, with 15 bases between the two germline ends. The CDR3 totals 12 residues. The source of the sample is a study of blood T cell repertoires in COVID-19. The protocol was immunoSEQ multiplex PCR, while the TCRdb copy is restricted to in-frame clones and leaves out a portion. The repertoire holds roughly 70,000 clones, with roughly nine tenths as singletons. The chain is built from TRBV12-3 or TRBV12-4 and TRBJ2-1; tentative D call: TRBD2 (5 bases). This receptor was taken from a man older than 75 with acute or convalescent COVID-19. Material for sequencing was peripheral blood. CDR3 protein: CASSPTRSGQFF. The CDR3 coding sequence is TGTGCCAGCAGCCCAACTAGAAGTGGGCAGTTCTTC.